The 30 T cell receptor beta chains in this list originate from one sample, sequenced in a study of CD8+CD57+ T cells in acquired aplastic anemia (dated by TCRdb to the late 2010s). The sample was run on an Illumina HiSeq 2000. Genomic DNA served as template for TCR beta VDJ combination and CDR3 sequence profiling. TCRdb trimmed public reads at Q25 via fastp, called clones via MiXCR and kept in-frame beta chains. Duplicate CDR3 protein sequences are folded into a single record with the most common DNA and genes. The sample includes some 68,000 distinct CDR3 sequences, with under 65% observed a single time. The top ten clonotypes cover roughly 8% of the sample. Specimen: sorted CD4+, CD8+, or CD8+CD57+ T cells (not recorded which) from PBMCs. The receptors were gathered from a human donor in good health, serving as a control.

The genes are TRBV7-8 and TRBJ1-1, with 7 nucleotides matching TRBD1. This CDR3 is 13 amino acids long. V was clipped by 7 bases and J by 3 bases; unmatched bases: 5. Germline V gene sequence: CDR1 SGHVS, CDR2 FQNEAQ. For the CDR3, the DNA is TGTGCCAGCACCGACAGGGCCGACACTGAAGCTTTCTTT. Its protein is CASTDRADTEAFF.

The V call is TRBV10-3, the J call TRBJ2-7; D gene ambiguous. From germline, CDR1 is ENHRY and CDR2 SYGVKD. Trimming pared 4 bases from V and 5 bases from J, leaving 9 bases between. The CDR3 extends over 12 amino acids. This CDR3 is CAISAEADEQYF. The CDR3 region has the DNA TGTGCCATCAGTGCAGAAGCTGACGAGCAGTACTTC.

The CDR3 sequence: CASSRLQGTEQYF. The CDR3 DNA is TGTGCCAGTAGTAGATTGCAGGGAACCGAGCAGTACTTC. J is TRBJ2-7 and V is TRBV19, with D tentatively TRBD1 (5 bases). This CDR3 is built from 13 residues. Germline assignment: CDR1 LNHDA and CDR2 SQIVND (reference sequence). V lost 4 bases to trimming and J lost 6 bases, with 13 bases between them.

By sample share, this clonotype is medium-sized. This sequence joins TRBV2 and TRBJ1-2; TRBD1 matches at 7 bases. CDR1 is SNHLY and CDR2 is FYNNEI in the germline V gene. The CDR3 is 14 amino acids. With V trimmed by 6 bases and J by 7 bases, 11 bases remained unmatched. CDR3 DNA sequence: TGTGCCAGCAGCCGACAGGGACGAGCAAGTGGCTACACCTTC. Residues: CASSRQGRASGYTF.

This clonotype was detected many times. The chain employs TRBV6-1 and TRBJ1-1, with D uncertain. The CDR3 length is 14 residues. Trimming left V 0 bases short and J 13 bases short, with 18 bases between. Per germline, CDR1 MNHNS and CDR2 SASEGT. The CDR3 protein is CASSEARAREDLFF. CDR3 coding DNA: TGTGCCAGCAGTGAAGCGCGGGCCAGAGAGGATCTTTTCTTT.

Details on this clonotype: One end of the junction fails to match germline, which may point to a read error. The chain combines TRBV19 with TRBJ2-3; perhaps TRBD2 as D (6 bases). Germline V gives CDR1 LNHDA, CDR2 SQIVND (reference sequence). CDR3 size: 14 residues. The chain's CDR3 is CASSVALAVDTRYF. CDR3 nucleotide sequence: TGTGCCAGTAGTGTAGCACTAGCTGTGGATACGCGGTATTTT. Drawing the rest from reference TRBV19 and TRBJ2-3, the complete variable domain is DGGITQSPKYLFRKEGQNVTLSCEQNLNHDAMYWYRQDPGQGLRLIYYSQIVNDFQKGDIAEGYSVSREKKESFPLTVTSAQKNPTAFYLCASSVALAVDTRYFGPGTRLTVL.

DNA for the CDR3: TGTGCCAGCAGCTTAGCGGGGGGGAGCTCTGGAAACACCATATATTTT. It is translated as CASSLAGGSSGNTIYF. This sequence joins TRBV7-6 and TRBJ1-3, with TRBD1 as a possible D gene (5 bases). Trimming removed 0 bases at V and 0 bases at J, with 9 bases between. Germline V lookup: CDR1 SGHVS, CDR2 FNYEAQ. This CDR3 has 16 residues. The full variable domain, rest sourced from reference TRBV7-6 and TRBJ1-3, is GAGVSQSPRYKVTKRGQDVALRCDPISGHVSLYWYRQALGQGPEFLTYFNYEAQQDKSGLPNDRFSAERPEGSISTLTIQRTEQRDSAMYRCASSLAGGSSGNTIYFGEGSWLTVV.

By sample fraction, this clonotype is medium-sized (0.01 to 0.1%). J is TRBJ2-1 and V is TRBV11-2; D gene unclear. The CDR3 length is 15 residues. V was shortened by 2 bases and J by 2 bases, with 10 bases between the two germline ends. The V gene's germline CDR1 is SGHAT and CDR2 FQNNGV. The CDR3 sequence: CASSLYESTYNEQFF. The CDR3 DNA is TGTGCCAGCAGCTTATACGAATCAACCTACAATGAGCAGTTCTTC. Based on the CDR3 plus reference TRBV11-2 and TRBJ2-1, the full variable domain is EAGVAQSPRYKIIEKRQSVAFWCNPISGHATLYWYQQILGQGPKLLIQFQNNGVVDDSQLPKDRFSAERLKGVDSTLKIQPAKLEDSAVYLCASSLYESTYNEQFFGPGTRLTVL.

Ten or more counts support this clonotype. The chain carries TRBV6-5 and TRBJ1-4, with 8 positions matching TRBD1. V dropped 2 bases and J dropped 2; count of bases not matched to a gene: 1. The CDR3 covers 15 residues. CDR1 is MNHEY and CDR2 is SVGAGI in the germline V gene. This CDR3 is CASSYRTGTNEKLFF. DNA for the CDR3: TGTGCCAGCAGTTACCGGACAGGGACTAATGAAAAACTGTTTTTT.

This clonotype was observed many times. The genes are TRBV4-1 and TRBJ2-7; unclear D gene. V lost 4 bases and J 2 bases, leaving 12 bases between the germline ends. The germline V gene has CDR1 MGHRA and CDR2 YSYEKL. CDR3 size: 14 residues. CDR3 loop: CASSPVRVPYEQYF. CDR3 nucleotide sequence: TGCGCCAGCAGCCCGGTCAGAGTTCCCTACGAGCAGTACTTC.

This sequence joins TRBV5-6 and TRBJ1-6, with 10 bases that match TRBD1. The CDR3 length is 14 residues. Losses at the gene ends were 2 bases for V and 10 bases for J; bases not matched to a gene: 3. The germline CDR1 and CDR2 sequences are SGHDT and YYEEEE. The CDR3 bases are TGTGCCAGCAGCTTCGGGACAGGGGAATCACCCCTCCACTTT. Translated: CASSFGTGESPLHF.

This clonotype showed up many times. The chain uses TRBV7-9 and TRBJ2-7; 7 bases agree with TRBD1. The CDR3 totals 16 residues. Per the germline V gene, CDR1 is SEHNR and CDR2 is FQNEAQ (reference sequence). V shed 4 bases and J 0 bases; nucleotides not matched to a gene: 9. The CDR3: CASSSRQGPSSYEQYF. CDR3 DNA sequence: TGTGCCAGCAGCTCCAGACAGGGCCCGAGCTCCTACGAGCAGTACTTC.

The rearrangement joins TRBV29-1 to TRBJ1-1, with a tentative D call TRBD1 (5 bases). The ends were cut back, 7 bases at V and 3 bases at J, with 24 bases in the middle. This CDR3 spans 16 amino acids. Germline CDR1 reads SQVTM; CDR2 reads ANQGSEA. CDR3 DNA sequence: TGCAGCGCCCTGGGGCAGCCCAAGAGAGGGTACACTGAAGCTTTCTTT. Amino acid sequence: CSALGQPKRGYTEAFF.

This clonotype was detected ten times or more. The chain is built from TRBV12-3 or TRBV12-4 and TRBJ2-3; TRBD1 matches at 7 bases. V shed 6 bases and J 7 bases; nucleotides not matched to a gene: 7. CDR3 length: 13 amino acids. The CDR3: CASSTQGIYTQYF. DNA for the CDR3: TGTGCCAGCAGCACACAGGGGATCTATACGCAGTATTTT.

The rearrangement uses TRBV7-9 and TRBJ2-1, with D possibly matching TRBD1 (6 bases). The V end lost 5 bases, the J end lost 7 bases, and 18 bases lay between the germline ends. Germline V lookup: CDR1 SEHNR, CDR2 FQNEAQ (reference sequence). The length of the CDR3 is 15 residues. CDR3 protein: CASSKWDMQDNEQFF. Here the CDR3 DNA reads TGTGCCAGCAGCAAATGGGACATGCAGGATAATGAGCAGTTCTTC.

As DNA, the CDR3 is TGTGCCAGTAGCCAGGGAGTTAGAGAGACCCAGTACTTC. Protein product: CASSQGVRETQYF. The rearrangement joins TRBV19 to TRBJ2-5, with D perhaps TRBD1 or TRBD2 (5 bases each). The CDR3 spans 13 residues. CDR1 and CDR2 (germline): LNHDA, SQIVND (reference sequence). The ends were cut back, 6 bases at V and 4 bases at J, with 12 bases in the middle. Full variable domain (missing parts from reference TRBV19 and TRBJ2-5): DGGITQSPKYLFRKEGQNVTLSCEQNLNHDAMYWYRQDPGQGLRLIYYSQIVNDFQKGDIAEGYSVSREKKESFPLTVTSAQKNPTAFYLCASSQGVRETQYFGPGTRLLVL.

V usage is TRBV20-1 and J usage is TRBJ2-5, with no clear D. The V and J ends lost 3 bases and 4 bases respectively, with 6 bases between them. Per the germline V gene, CDR1 is DFQATT and CDR2 is SNEGSKA (reference sequence). The CDR3 has 11 amino acids. CDR3 sequence reads: CSARDGETQYF. CDR3 nucleotides: TGCAGTGCTAGGGACGGAGAGACCCAGTACTTC.

V is TRBV2 and J is TRBJ1-4; D is undetermined. This CDR3 has 13 amino acids. Germline V gene lookup returns CDR1 SNHLY and CDR2 FYNNEI. Trimming removed 7 bases from V and 4 bases from J, with 10 bases in between. CDR3 amino acids: CASKSQINEKLFF. The DNA for the CDR3 is TGTGCCAGCAAATCGCAGATTAATGAAAAACTGTTTTTT.

This clonotype appeared many times. The chain uses TRBV6-1 and TRBJ2-2; 10 positions agree with TRBD1. The CDR3 loop spans 14 amino acids. Germline CDR1 is MNHNS and CDR2 is SASEGT. J gave up 6 bases and V 7 bases, and 5 bases lay outside the gene matches. The CDR3: CASKGQGVSGELFF. CDR3 in DNA: TGTGCCAGCAAAGGACAGGGGGTCTCCGGGGAGCTGTTTTTT.

This clonotype occurred once. The chain couples TRBV6-4 to TRBJ2-7, with D hard to call. V shed 11 bases and J shed 7 bases, with 15 bases lying between them. Germline lookup yields CDR1 MRHNA and CDR2 SNTAGT. CDR3 length equals 11 residues. CDR3 DNA sequence: TGTGCCGTCCGAGCCTCTGGGGAGCAGTACGTC. Translated, it gives CAVRASGEQYV.

This chain links TRBV10-3 with TRBJ1-5; 8 nucleotides match TRBD1. CDR3 length: 15 residues. Germline CDR1 ENHRY, CDR2 SYGVKD. Trimming at V came to 11 bases and at J to 2 bases, leaving 11 bases not matched to a gene. The CDR3 region is CASTSSTGGNQPQHF. CDR3 nucleotide sequence: TGTGCCTCCACGTCCTCGACAGGGGGCAATCAGCCCCAGCATTTT.

The chain combines TRBV5-1 with TRBJ2-7, with D perhaps being TRBD1 or TRBD2 (10 bases each). The CDR3 length is 16 residues. Germline V CDR1 and CDR2: SGHRS, YFSETQ. Between the trimmed V and J ends, which lost 2 bases and 3 bases, there was a span of 18 bases. The CDR3 region is CASSLLAGQGNYEQYF. For the CDR3, the DNA is TGCGCCAGCAGCTTACTAGCGGGACAGGGGAACTACGAGCAGTACTTC.

This clonotype was seen many times. The chain employs TRBV18 and TRBJ2-1; D gene uncertain. Between the trimmed V and J ends, which lost 3 bases and 4 bases, there was a span of 4 bases. Germline V lookup: CDR1 KGHSH, CDR2 LQKENI. The CDR3 contains 12 residues. DNA for the CDR3: TGTGCCAGCTCACCTACATACAATGAGCAGTTCTTC. Translated, it gives CASSPTYNEQFF.

This clonotype has ten or more counts. The chain links TRBV7-9 to TRBJ1-4, with TRBD1 as a possible D gene (6 bases). Looked up from germline, CDR1 is SEHNR and CDR2 is FQNEAQ (reference sequence). V was clipped by 2 bases and J by 0 bases, with 10 bases between them. This CDR3 comprises 16 residues. The CDR3 protein is CASSLLTGPTNEKLFF. In DNA form, the CDR3 reads TGTGCCAGCAGCTTACTGACAGGACCAACTAATGAAAAACTGTTTTTT.

The chain is built from TRBV25-1 and TRBJ1-2; TRBD1 aligns across 7 bases. This CDR3 comprises 13 residues. The germline V gene encodes CDR1 MGHDK and CDR2 SYGVNS. With 4 bases clipped from V and 8 bases from J, the junction kept 7 bases outside the gene matches. The CDR3 loop reads CASSGATGHGYTF. DNA of the CDR3: TGTGCCAGCAGTGGCGCGACAGGGCACGGCTACACCTTC.

By frequency in the sample, this clonotype is medium-sized (0.01 to 0.1%). The CDR3 DNA sequence: TGTGCCAGCAGTGACGCAGGGGGAAACTATGGCTACACCTTC. As protein: CASSDAGGNYGYTF. This chain joins TRBV2 and TRBJ1-2; 7 bases are shared with TRBD1. CDR3 length equals 14 residues. Germline V gives CDR1 SNHLY, CDR2 FYNNEI. Trimming took 3 bases from V and 2 from J; bases not matched to a gene: 3.

Notes on this clonotype: The junction shows a germline mismatch at one end, possibly a read error. The CDR3 loop reads CATERGNDGTQYF. The CDR3 region has the DNA TGTGCCACTGAGAGAGGAAACGACGGGACCCAGTACTTC. The chain joins TRBV29-1 to TRBJ2-5; D is undetermined. The CDR3 is made up of 13 amino acids. The germline V gene encodes CDR1 SQVTM and CDR2 ANQGSEA.

The chain links TRBV7-8 to TRBJ2-7; possibly TRBD1 for D (5 bases). The V and J ends lost 5 bases and 3 bases respectively, with 8 bases between them. From germline, CDR1 is SGHVS and CDR2 FQNEAQ. There are 12 residues in the CDR3. As DNA, the CDR3 is TGTGCCAGCAGCCCACAGGTCTACGAGCAGTACTTC. Its translation is CASSPQVYEQYF.

This clonotype showed up just a few times. The rearrangement links TRBV10-3 to TRBJ2-7; TRBD1 might be the D (6 bases). Germline lookup yields CDR1 ENHRY and CDR2 SYGVKD. The CDR3 extends over 15 amino acids. Trimming removed 2 bases at V and 6 bases at J, with 17 bases between. The CDR3 loop reads CAISEETWTEAEQYF. The CDR3 bases are TGTGCCATCAGTGAGGAGACGTGGACAGAGGCCGAGCAGTACTTC.

This chain uses TRBV9 with TRBJ2-5; 13 bases match TRBD2. V lost 4 bases, J lost 7 bases, and 7 bases stayed unmatched. Germline values: CDR1 SGDLS, CDR2 YYNGEE. This CDR3 has 15 residues. CDR3 DNA sequence: TGTGCCAGCAGCTTTCCCCGACTAGCGGGGGGGACCCAGTACTTC. Translating it yields CASSFPRLAGGTQYF.